A selection of T cell receptor beta chains follows, all from one sample in a study of T cells in Graves' hyperthyroidism and ophthalmopathy. TCRdb passed the multiplex PCR reads through MiXCR, listing each CDR3 protein once. The sample records 470,000 or so distinct CDR3 sequences, roughly 20% being singletons. The sequencing input was blood. The source is a man between 18 and 29 years old with Graves' hyperthyroidism. CDR3s include the opening cysteine and the closing phenylalanine or tryptophan. The order of the fields is J gene, V gene, clone size, D gene, CDR3 DNA, CDR3 protein. A D gene is named only where the DNA matches it firmly. Clone size, where shown, is once, few, many, or a class for clones that have expanded.

j_call: TRBJ2-7; v_call: TRBV5-5; clone_size: many; d_call: .; cdr3_nt: TGTGCCAGCAGCCGCTTTGGCTACGAGCAGTACTTC; cdr3_aa: CASSRFGYEQYF
j_call: TRBJ1-1; v_call: TRBV6-5; clone_size: many; d_call: .; cdr3_nt: TGTGCCAGCAGCAGGATGGGGTCCCACACTGAAGCTTTCTTT; cdr3_aa: CASSRMGSHTEAFF
j_call: TRBJ1-5; v_call: TRBV12-3/TRBV12-4; clone_size: many; d_call: TRBD1; cdr3_nt: TGTGCCAGCAGTCAGGGGGGGAACTATCAGCCCCAGCATTTT; cdr3_aa: CASSQGGNYQPQHF
j_call: TRBJ1-1; v_call: TRBV11-2; clone_size: few; d_call: .; cdr3_nt: TGTGCCAGCAGCTTCCAGGGTCGTCCGGGAGCTTTCTTT; cdr3_aa: CASSFQGRPGAFF
j_call: TRBJ2-7; v_call: TRBV3-1; clone_size: many; d_call: .; cdr3_nt: TGTGCCAGCAGCCAATTCGTACTTTCGGACGAGCAGTACTTC; cdr3_aa: CASSQFVLSDEQYF
j_call: TRBJ2-7; v_call: TRBV19; clone_size: many; d_call: .; cdr3_nt: TGTGCCAGTAAAGGACGGGATCACTACGAGCAGTACTTC; cdr3_aa: CASKGRDHYEQYF
j_call: TRBJ1-1; v_call: TRBV12-3/TRBV12-4; clone_size: .; d_call: .; cdr3_nt: TGTGCCAGCAGTGAAGGACCCCTGAACGCTGAAGCTTTCTTT; cdr3_aa: CASSEGPLNAEAFF
j_call: TRBJ2-7; v_call: TRBV6-5; clone_size: many; d_call: TRBD1; cdr3_nt: TGTGCCAGCAGAGCGACAGGGCTGCACGAGCAGTACTTC; cdr3_aa: CASRATGLHEQYF
j_call: TRBJ2-6; v_call: TRBV24-1; clone_size: many; d_call: .; cdr3_nt: TGTGCCACCAGTGATGCGGGCTCTGGGGCCAACGTCCTGACTTTC; cdr3_aa: CATSDAGSGANVLTF
j_call: TRBJ2-3; v_call: TRBV2; clone_size: .; d_call: TRBD2; cdr3_nt: TGTGCCAGCAGGAGTAGCGGGGGGAGAGATACGCAGTATTTT; cdr3_aa: CASRSSGGRDTQYF
j_call: TRBJ1-2; v_call: TRBV20-1; clone_size: many; d_call: .; cdr3_nt: TGCAGTGCTGGGGGCGACGGCGTCCGAGCTAACTATGGCTACACCTTC; cdr3_aa: CSAGGDGVRANYGYTF
j_call: TRBJ2-5; v_call: TRBV20-1; clone_size: many; d_call: TRBD1; cdr3_nt: TGCAGTGCTCGTTTAACAGGGGGTAGAGAGACCCAGTACTTC; cdr3_aa: CSARLTGGRETQYF
j_call: TRBJ2-7; v_call: TRBV6-2/TRBV6-3; clone_size: few; d_call: TRBD1; cdr3_nt: TGTGCCAGCAGTCACACAGGGGAAGGCTCCTACGAGCAGTACTTC; cdr3_aa: CASSHTGEGSYEQYF
j_call: TRBJ2-7; v_call: TRBV20-1; clone_size: .; d_call: .; cdr3_nt: TGCAGTGCTAGAGGGTCGAACTCCTACGAGCAGTACTTC; cdr3_aa: CSARGSNSYEQYF
j_call: TRBJ2-7; v_call: TRBV12-3/TRBV12-4; clone_size: .; d_call: .; cdr3_nt: TGTGCCAGCACCCGGGGGTTCTACGAGCAGTACTTC; cdr3_aa: CASTRGFYEQYF
j_call: TRBJ1-5; v_call: TRBV28; clone_size: many; d_call: .; cdr3_nt: TGTGCCAGCTGGTACCAGGGAAGCAATCAGCCCCAGCATTTT; cdr3_aa: CASWYQGSNQPQHF
j_call: TRBJ1-1; v_call: TRBV7-9; clone_size: .; d_call: .; cdr3_nt: TGTGCCAGCAGCTCCTCTCCGGTGGATGAAGCTTTCTTT; cdr3_aa: CASSSSPVDEAFF
j_call: TRBJ2-2; v_call: TRBV7-2; clone_size: many; d_call: .; cdr3_nt: TGTGCCAGCAGCGTAACCGGGACCTCGAACACCGGGGAGCTGTTTTTT; cdr3_aa: CASSVTGTSNTGELFF
j_call: TRBJ1-3; v_call: TRBV10-2; clone_size: many; d_call: .; cdr3_nt: TGCGCCAGCAGAGGGACACCTGACTCTGGAAACACCATATATTTT; cdr3_aa: CASRGTPDSGNTIYF
j_call: TRBJ2-5; v_call: TRBV2; clone_size: many; d_call: .; cdr3_nt: TGTGCCACCCGGTGGGATCAAGAGACCCAGTACTTC; cdr3_aa: CATRWDQETQYF
j_call: TRBJ2-5; v_call: TRBV6-2/TRBV6-3; clone_size: many; d_call: .; cdr3_nt: TGTGCCAGCAGCCAGGGACCCGACCTGGGGGAGACCCAGTACTTC; cdr3_aa: CASSQGPDLGETQYF
j_call: TRBJ1-2; v_call: TRBV29-1; clone_size: many; d_call: .; cdr3_nt: TGCAGCGTTGAACCTCAGGGTATCTATGGCTACACCTTC; cdr3_aa: CSVEPQGIYGYTF
j_call: TRBJ2-6; v_call: TRBV20-1; clone_size: many; d_call: .; cdr3_nt: TGCAGTGCTAGTCAAGGGTTCTCTGGGGCCAACGTCCTGACTTTC; cdr3_aa: CSASQGFSGANVLTF
j_call: TRBJ1-5; v_call: TRBV28; clone_size: many; d_call: TRBD1; cdr3_nt: TGTGCCAGCAGTTTATTGAGACAGGGGGCCAATCAGCCCCAGCATTTT; cdr3_aa: CASSLLRQGANQPQHF
j_call: TRBJ1-5; v_call: TRBV5-1; clone_size: many; d_call: .; cdr3_nt: TGCGCCAGCAGCTTGTGGCGGATCAATCAGCCCCAGCATTTT; cdr3_aa: CASSLWRINQPQHF
j_call: TRBJ1-1; v_call: TRBV6-5; clone_size: many; d_call: .; cdr3_nt: TGTGCCAGCAGTTACGCGAGGGGCTTGAACACTGAAGCTTTCTTT; cdr3_aa: CASSYARGLNTEAFF
j_call: TRBJ2-5; v_call: TRBV6-2/TRBV6-3; clone_size: .; d_call: TRBD1; cdr3_nt: TGTGCCAGCAGTCCCTGGACAGGGGTGAAGACCCAGTACTTC; cdr3_aa: CASSPWTGVKTQYF
j_call: TRBJ2-5; v_call: TRBV12-3/TRBV12-4; clone_size: .; d_call: TRBD2; cdr3_nt: TGTGCCAGCAGTTACCCGAGTAGCGGGAGAGAAGAGACCCAGTACTTC; cdr3_aa: CASSYPSSGREETQYF
j_call: TRBJ2-7; v_call: TRBV12-3/TRBV12-4; clone_size: many; d_call: TRBD1; cdr3_nt: TGTGCCAGCAGTTTATTAGGCAGGGGGCTTGGGGAGCAGTACTTC; cdr3_aa: CASSLLGRGLGEQYF
j_call: TRBJ1-6; v_call: TRBV5-1; clone_size: .; d_call: .; cdr3_nt: TGCGCCAGCAGCTTGGCCGGGCAGGGGATGGGTTCACCCCTCCACTTT; cdr3_aa: CASSLAGQGMGSPLHF
j_call: TRBJ1-1; v_call: TRBV6-5; clone_size: many; d_call: .; cdr3_nt: TGTGCCAGCAGTTACCGGGCAGGGGCCCAGAACACTGAAGCTTTCTTT; cdr3_aa: CASSYRAGAQNTEAFF
j_call: TRBJ1-5; v_call: TRBV28; clone_size: many; d_call: .; cdr3_nt: TGTGCCAGCAGTAAAACAGGGAATCGCAATCAGCCCCAGCATTTT; cdr3_aa: CASSKTGNRNQPQHF
j_call: TRBJ2-7; v_call: TRBV29-1; clone_size: many; d_call: TRBD1; cdr3_nt: TGCAGCGCGACAGGGGTTGACGAGCAGTACTTC; cdr3_aa: CSATGVDEQYF
j_call: TRBJ1-2; v_call: TRBV7-8; clone_size: many; d_call: .; cdr3_nt: TGTGCCAGCAGCTTAGTGCGGCAGGATTATGGCTACACCTTC; cdr3_aa: CASSLVRQDYGYTF
j_call: TRBJ1-2; v_call: TRBV28; clone_size: many; d_call: .; cdr3_nt: TGTGCCAGCAGTTCCCCTTCCAGCAGCGGCTACACCTTC; cdr3_aa: CASSSPSSSGYTF
j_call: TRBJ2-7; v_call: TRBV6-5; clone_size: many; d_call: TRBD1; cdr3_nt: TGTGCCAGCAGTTACCCAATGTTGGGGACAGCGACCTACGAGCAGTACTTC; cdr3_aa: CASSYPMLGTATYEQYF
j_call: TRBJ1-1; v_call: TRBV29-1; clone_size: .; d_call: .; cdr3_nt: TGCAGCGCTGACAGCTACACTGAAGCTTTCTTT; cdr3_aa: CSADSYTEAFF
j_call: TRBJ2-2; v_call: TRBV12-3/TRBV12-4; clone_size: many; d_call: TRBD1; cdr3_nt: TGTGCCAGCAGTCCCGGGGGGACAGGGGTTAACGGGGAGCTGTTTTTT; cdr3_aa: CASSPGGTGVNGELFF
j_call: TRBJ2-7; v_call: TRBV28; clone_size: few; d_call: .; cdr3_nt: TGTGCCAGCACTACCGGCCCCTACGAGCAGTACTTC; cdr3_aa: CASTTGPYEQYF
j_call: TRBJ1-2; v_call: TRBV28; clone_size: many; d_call: TRBD1; cdr3_nt: TGTGCCAGCCCAACTTCGGACAGGGGGCTTGGCTACACCTTC; cdr3_aa: CASPTSDRGLGYTF
j_call: TRBJ2-5; v_call: TRBV28; clone_size: many; d_call: .; cdr3_nt: TGTGCCAGCAGTTCCCCAACTACAGGGTTGAGCCAAGAGACCCAGTACTTC; cdr3_aa: CASSSPTTGLSQETQYF
j_call: TRBJ1-3; v_call: TRBV7-3; clone_size: many; d_call: TRBD1; cdr3_nt: TGTGCCAGCAGCTCTAACCAGCCGACAGGGAAAGGTGTGTTGGGAAACACCATATATTTT; cdr3_aa: CASSSNQPTGKGVLGNTIYF
j_call: TRBJ1-1; v_call: TRBV5-1; clone_size: .; d_call: TRBD1; cdr3_nt: TGCGCCAGCAGCTTGGGCCGGACAGGGGGGGACACTGAAGCTTTCTTT; cdr3_aa: CASSLGRTGGDTEAFF
j_call: TRBJ1-2; v_call: TRBV12-3/TRBV12-4; clone_size: .; d_call: .; cdr3_nt: TGTGCCAGCAGTTTCACCAGGGAGAGCGGCTACACCTTC; cdr3_aa: CASSFTRESGYTF
j_call: TRBJ2-7; v_call: TRBV7-8; clone_size: .; d_call: .; cdr3_nt: TGTGCCAGCAGCCCCCCCATAAGACTAGTCTCCTACGAGCAGTACTTC; cdr3_aa: CASSPPIRLVSYEQYF
j_call: TRBJ2-2; v_call: TRBV7-8; clone_size: .; d_call: .; cdr3_nt: TGTGCCAGCAGCCGCATCCTCGGGGAGCTGTTTTTT; cdr3_aa: CASSRILGELFF
j_call: TRBJ1-3; v_call: TRBV11-2; clone_size: .; d_call: TRBD1; cdr3_nt: TGTGCCAGCAGCCCAGGACAGGGCTACTCTGGAAACACCATATATTTT; cdr3_aa: CASSPGQGYSGNTIYF
j_call: TRBJ2-7; v_call: TRBV13; clone_size: many; d_call: .; cdr3_nt: TGTGCCAGCAGCTTTCAGGGGAGCTCCTACGAGCAGTACTTC; cdr3_aa: CASSFQGSSYEQYF
j_call: TRBJ2-2; v_call: TRBV20-1; clone_size: .; d_call: TRBD2; cdr3_nt: TGCAGTGCTATACTCTATGGACTAGGGGTGACCGGGGAGCTGTTTTTT; cdr3_aa: CSAILYGLGVTGELFF
j_call: TRBJ2-7; v_call: TRBV11-2; clone_size: .; d_call: .; cdr3_nt: TGTGCCAGCAGCAGAGGACGGCCCTACGAGCAGTACTTC; cdr3_aa: CASSRGRPYEQYF
j_call: TRBJ2-7; v_call: TRBV5-4; clone_size: many; d_call: TRBD1; cdr3_nt: TGTGCCAGCAGCCGAGGGACAGGGTATGGCGAGCAGTACTTC; cdr3_aa: CASSRGTGYGEQYF
j_call: TRBJ2-7; v_call: TRBV28; clone_size: .; d_call: .; cdr3_nt: TGTGCCAGCAGCGCCGGGACAAGAAGCTCCTACGAGCAGTGGTTC; cdr3_aa: CASSAGTRSSYEQWF
j_call: TRBJ2-7; v_call: TRBV15; clone_size: many; d_call: TRBD1; cdr3_nt: TGTGCCACCAGCAGATCGAGTACCGGGACAGTGGGGAACGAGCAGTACTTC; cdr3_aa: CATSRSSTGTVGNEQYF
j_call: TRBJ2-2; v_call: TRBV6-5; clone_size: many; d_call: TRBD2; cdr3_nt: TGTGCCAGCAGTTCTCCGGGACTAGCGGTGGCCGGGGAGCTGTTTTTT; cdr3_aa: CASSSPGLAVAGELFF
j_call: TRBJ2-7; v_call: TRBV19; clone_size: few; d_call: .; cdr3_nt: TGTGCCAGTAGTATAACAGGATCCTACGAGCAGTACTTC; cdr3_aa: CASSITGSYEQYF
j_call: TRBJ2-3; v_call: TRBV6-1; clone_size: .; d_call: TRBD1; cdr3_nt: TGTGCCAGTTCCCGGGACAGGACCCCCACAGATACGCAGTATTTT; cdr3_aa: CASSRDRTPTDTQYF
j_call: TRBJ1-2; v_call: TRBV6-1; clone_size: many; d_call: .; cdr3_nt: TGTGCCAGTTGTGGGGGGGGAAGGTACGGCTACACCTTC; cdr3_aa: CASCGGGRYGYTF